The clone carrying this T cell receptor beta chain was observed once. This specimen comes from a study of blood T cell repertoires in COVID-19. Study-level information: Samples representing acute and convalescent COVID-19 were sourced from the United States, Italy and Spain. PBMCs, B-cell-depleted T cells, or T cells were the source of the cDNA or gDNA that made up the material.

V lost 10 bases and J 1 base, leaving 16 bases between the germline ends. Germline V gene sequence: CDR1 MNHNY, CDR2 SVGAGI (reference sequence). This CDR3 has 14 residues. Under the authors' procedure: Estimation of nucleated cell counts relied on the amplification of reference gene primers. TCRdb keeps only in-frame clones here, not all; method: immunoSEQ multiplex PCR. That table is the source of V, J and clone size, and D and trimming were worked out from the DNA. The profile shows approximately 250,000 clones, 65% to 90% of them singletons. The source material was peripheral blood. V gene TRBV6-6 combines with J gene TRBJ1-2, with D perhaps matching TRBD1 (6 bases). This receptor was identified in a woman aged 45-59 years with acute or convalescent COVID-19. For the CDR3, the DNA is TGTGCCACTCTAAGGGCCAGGGGTAACTATGGCTACACCTTC. Its translation is CATLRARGNYGYTF.